The 27 T cell receptor beta chains presented below share a single source sample, sequenced in a study of cytomegalovirus exposure and HLA in healthy donors. PCR used 60 Vbeta primers and 13 Jbeta primers. The repertoire was sequenced with immunoSEQ multiplex PCR; TCRdb's copy has only in-frame clones and lacks some. The sample includes 200,000 or so clones, 87% of them seen just once. Material for sequencing was PBMCs. All receptors derive from a man aged 30 to 45 in good health and CMV-seronegative.

This chain joins TRBV5-1 and TRBJ2-5; D is unresolved. Trimming stripped 0 bases from V and 5 bases from J, with 8 bases between. The CDR3 is 13 residues long. Per the germline V gene, CDR1 is SGHRS and CDR2 is YFSETQ. The CDR3 spells CASSLEGAETQYF. CDR3 DNA sequence: TGCGCCAGCAGCTTGGAAGGAGCGGAGACCCAGTACTTC.

The rearrangement joins TRBV5-1 to TRBJ1-1; D not resolved. CDR1 and CDR2 (germline): SGHRS, YFSETQ. V lost 4 bases and J lost 1, with 8 bases in between. The CDR3 sequence is 13 residues long. CDR3 sequence: CASSLSQNTEAFF. As DNA, the CDR3 is TGCGCCAGCAGCCTGAGTCAGAACACTGAAGCTTTCTTT.

This clone was observed a handful of times. The chain has TRBV4-1 and TRBJ1-2; TRBD1 aligns across 9 bases. J was trimmed by 1 base and V by 4 bases; bases with no gene match: 13. Germline lookup yields CDR1 MGHRA and CDR2 YSYEKL. The CDR3 is 18 amino acids. CDR3 nucleotides: TGCGCCAGCAGCCGCCAAGCGGCGGAGACAGGGGGTAACTATGGCTACACCTTC. It translates to CASSRQAAETGGNYGYTF.

The chain combines TRBV6-5 with TRBJ2-2, with D possibly matching TRBD1 (5 bases). Trimming left V 4 bases short and J 7 bases short, with 10 bases between. Germline V gives CDR1 MNHEY, CDR2 SVGAGI. The CDR3 loop spans 13 amino acids. The CDR3 is CASSLGRGGELFF. The CDR3 DNA sequence: TGTGCCAGCAGTTTGGGAAGGGGCGGGGAGCTGTTTTTT.

This sequence joins TRBV29-1 and TRBJ1-4; unclear D gene. Germline V gene sequence: CDR1 SQVTM, CDR2 ANQGSEA. V dropped 4 bases and J dropped 5 bases, with 17 bases sitting between them. This CDR3 region has 15 residues. As DNA, the CDR3 is TGCAGCGTTGGCGTGGGAGGGTCGAAAAATGAAAAACTGTTTTTT. Its translation is CSVGVGGSKNEKLFF.

The chain is built from TRBV6-1 and TRBJ2-2; 7 bases agree with TRBD1. Trimming removed 4 bases from V and 4 bases from J; junction bases left unmatched: 6. The CDR3 is 15 residues long. The germline CDR1 and CDR2 sequences are MNHNS and SASEGT. In DNA form, the CDR3 reads TGTGCCAGCAGTGGGGGACAGAGTCCCACCGGGGAGCTGTTTTTT. It yields the protein CASSGGQSPTGELFF.

The chain uses TRBV7-8 and TRBJ1-2, with TRBD1 matching over 7 bases. Unmatched junction bases numbered 8, after V lost 3 bases and J lost 7 bases. Germline V CDR1 and CDR2: SGHVS, FQNEAQ. CDR3 length equals 14 residues. Written as DNA, the CDR3 is TGTGCCAGCAGCTTCCTCCCGGACAGGAGTGGCTACACCTTC. Amino acid sequence: CASSFLPDRSGYTF.

The genes are TRBV28 and TRBJ1-2; 7 bases fit TRBD1. The junction had 7 bases not matched to a gene; V was cut back by 8 bases and J by 4 bases. Looked up from germline, CDR1 is MDHEN and CDR2 is SYDVKM. The CDR3 spans 13 residues. CDR3 in amino acids: CASGSGQFYGYTF. For the CDR3, the DNA is TGTGCCAGCGGGTCGGGACAGTTCTATGGCTACACCTTC.

This chain uses TRBV13 with TRBJ1-5; D is undetermined. The CDR3 sequence is 14 residues long. The germline V gene encodes CDR1 PRHDT and CDR2 FYEKMQ (reference sequence). Trimming left V 4 bases short and J 1 base short, with 8 bases between. The CDR3 DNA is TGTGCCAGCAGCTCCGGAGGGAGCAATCAGCCCCAGCATTTT. Translating gives CASSSGGSNQPQHF.

V gene TRBV7-9 combines with J gene TRBJ1-2; TRBD1 might be the D (5 bases). From germline, CDR1 is SEHNR and CDR2 FQNEAQ (reference sequence). This CDR3 is 14 amino acids long. The V gene lost 5 bases and the J gene lost 2 bases, with 12 bases spanning the gap. CDR3 in amino acids: CASSGRAGNYGYTF. The CDR3, as DNA: TGTGCCAGCAGCGGGAGGGCAGGGAACTATGGCTACACCTTC.

This sequence joins TRBV28 and TRBJ1-1; 8 positions match TRBD1. Germline CDR1 and CDR2: MDHEN and SYDVKM. The V gene end was trimmed by 7 bases and the J gene end by 6 bases; junction bases not matched to a gene: 7. This CDR3 region has 13 residues. The CDR3 loop is CASKAPGGSEAFF. CDR3 nucleotides: TGTGCCAGCAAGGCCCCAGGGGGCTCTGAAGCTTTCTTT.

The chain has TRBV5-4 and TRBJ1-3, with 8 bases lining up with TRBD1. The CDR3 runs to 16 residues. Germline CDR1 is SGHNT and CDR2 is YYREEE (reference sequence). V was clipped by 4 bases and J by 4 bases; unmatched bases: 10. DNA of the CDR3: TGTGCCAGCAGCGATCCTAGGACAGGGATAGGAAACACCATATATTTT. Residues: CASSDPRTGIGNTIYF.

The chain carries TRBV11-2 and TRBJ2-7; a weak D match, TRBD1 (6 bases). V was shortened by 1 base and J by 5 bases, with 6 bases between the two germline ends. CDR3 length: 12 amino acids. Per germline, CDR1 SGHAT and CDR2 FQNNGV. The CDR3 bases are TGTGCCAGCAGCTTAGCAGGGGACGAGCAGTACTTC. Its protein is CASSLAGDEQYF. The full variable domain, its missing parts supplied by reference TRBV11-2 and TRBJ2-7, is EAGVAQSPRYKIIEKRQSVAFWCNPISGHATLYWYQQILGQGPKLLIQFQNNGVVDDSQLPKDRFSAERLKGVDSTLKIQPAKLEDSAVYLCASSLAGDEQYFGPGTRLTVT.

The rearrangement joins TRBV7-9 to TRBJ2-7; no firm D call. V was trimmed by 5 bases and J by 8 bases, leaving 16 bases between them. CDR1 is SEHNR, CDR2 FQNEAQ, per germline (reference sequence). This CDR3 is 13 amino acids long. The CDR3 region is CASSQQDGFQQYF. The CDR3 coding sequence is TGTGCCAGCAGCCAGCAAGACGGGTTTCAGCAGTACTTC.

This chain uses TRBV10-3 with TRBJ2-7; 7 bases line up with TRBD1. The germline V gene encodes CDR1 ENHRY and CDR2 SYGVKD. The CDR3 contains 14 residues. Trimming at V came to 3 bases and at J to 1 base, leaving 3 bases not matched to a gene. CDR3 coding DNA: TGTGCCATCAGTGAATCAGGGGGTTCCTACGAGCAGTACTTC. Translation gives CAISESGGSYEQYF.

V usage is TRBV4-1 and J usage is TRBJ2-7; 7 nucleotides agree with TRBD1. The CDR3 has 15 residues. Germline CDR1 MGHRA, CDR2 YSYEKL. The trim removed 4 bases at V and 0 bases at J, leaving 6 bases unmatched. CDR3 sequence reads: CASSPTGDSSYEQYF. DNA of the CDR3: TGCGCCAGCAGCCCTACCGGGGACAGCTCCTACGAGCAGTACTTC.

This clone was found once. The CDR3 DNA sequence: TGTGCCAGCAGCTCCGTAGGGGGCGGGTTTGGGGAGCAGTTCTTC. As protein: CASSSVGGGFGEQFF. J is TRBJ2-1 and V is TRBV7-6; 7 bases fit TRBD1. The germline V gene has CDR1 SGHVS and CDR2 FNYEAQ. V trimming: 4 bases; J trimming: 10 bases; junction bases outside the gene matches: 13. This CDR3 is 15 amino acids long.

In this sample, this clone turned up a few times. As DNA, the CDR3 is TGTGCCAGCAGCTTGGGGACAGCCTATGAAAAACTGTTTTTT. This sequence encodes CASSLGTAYEKLFF. This rearrangement joins TRBV5-6 to TRBJ1-4; the D gene is possibly TRBD1 (6 bases). Germline V gene data show CDR1 as SGHDT and CDR2 as YYEEEE. Trimming shortened V by 0 bases and J by 6 bases, and 9 bases separated the two germline ends. The CDR3 is 14 residues long.

The rearrangement uses TRBV10-3 and TRBJ1-4, with TRBD1 matching 7 bases. CDR3 length equals 13 residues. Germline values: CDR1 ENHRY, CDR2 SYGVKD. Trimming took 6 bases from V and 4 from J; bases not matched to a gene: 2. CDR3 coding DNA: TGTGCCATCAGCCGGGACAGTAATGAAAAACTGTTTTTT. Translating it yields CAISRDSNEKLFF.

V usage is TRBV27 and J usage is TRBJ2-7; possibly TRBD1 for D (5 bases). V was clipped by 7 bases and J by 0 bases, with 13 bases between them. Looked up from germline, CDR1 is MNHEY and CDR2 is SMNVEV (reference sequence). The CDR3 covers 14 residues. The CDR3 sequence is CASMGRASSYEQYF. The CDR3 bases are TGTGCCAGCATGGGCAGGGCGAGCTCCTACGAGCAGTACTTC.

V and J are TRBV21-1 and TRBJ2-2; the D call TRBD2 from the table was never checked on the DNA. TRBV21-1 is designated a pseudogene. The CDR3 is made up of 16 amino acids. This CDR3 is CASWRGVGGRAGELFF. CDR3 sequence (DNA): TGTGCCAGCTGGCGAGGTGTGGGCGGGAGGGCCGGGGAGCTGTTTTTT.

J is TRBJ1-1 and V is TRBV6-5; D possibly corresponds to TRBD1 (5 bases). The CDR3 covers 12 residues. The V gene's germline CDR1 is MNHEY and CDR2 SVGAGI. V lost 4 bases, J lost 8 bases, and 11 bases lay in between. CDR3 sequence (DNA): TGTGCCAGCAGTTTCGACAGCTTCGAAGCTTTCTTT. Amino acid sequence: CASSFDSFEAFF.

The chain links TRBV2 to TRBJ2-7; 7 positions match TRBD1. From germline, CDR1 is SNHLY and CDR2 FYNNEI. CDR3 length: 14 residues. Trimming took 9 bases from V and 0 from J; bases not matched to a gene: 8. CDR3 loop: CASMGWDSSYEQYF. The CDR3, as DNA: TGTGCCAGTATGGGGTGGGACAGCTCCTACGAGCAGTACTTC.

This rearrangement joins TRBV7-9 to TRBJ2-7; perhaps TRBD1 as D (7 bases). The CDR3 totals 17 residues. Per germline, CDR1 SEHNR and CDR2 FQNEAQ (reference sequence). V was pared by 0 bases and J by 5 bases, with 20 bases between. CDR3 sequence: CASSLASTGAWGDEQYF. The CDR3, as DNA: TGTGCCAGCAGCTTAGCCTCCACAGGGGCCTGGGGGGACGAGCAGTACTTC.

V is TRBV2 and J is TRBJ2-7, with 9 positions matching TRBD1. CDR3 length: 15 amino acids. Germline V gives CDR1 SNHLY, CDR2 FYNNEI. V trimming: 4 bases; J trimming: 5 bases; junction bases outside the gene matches: 9. CDR3 coding DNA: TGTGCCAGCAGTGGAACAGGGGGCAGACCCAACGAGCAGTACTTC. Translating gives CASSGTGGRPNEQYF.

The chain carries TRBV7-8 and TRBJ1-2, with 10 bases that match TRBD1. Germline loops: CDR1 SGHVS, CDR2 FQNEAQ. This CDR3 comprises 15 residues. Germline trimming cut 5 bases from V and 4 bases from J; bases unmatched to any gene: 7. CDR3 DNA sequence: TGTGCCAGCAGCCACCGGGACAGGGGCGCCTATGGCTACACCTTC. It specifies CASSHRDRGAYGYTF.

This clone was seen just once. The chain carries TRBV10-3 and TRBJ2-2; 9 positions match TRBD1. The CDR3 contains 13 residues. Trimming took 10 bases from V and 7 from J; bases not matched to a gene: 7. In germline, CDR1 is ENHRY, CDR2 SYGVKD. The CDR3: CATGDRENGELFF. In DNA, the CDR3 is TGTGCCACCGGGGACAGGGAAAACGGGGAGCTGTTTTTT.